One sample yielded the 20 T cell receptor beta chains listed below, sequenced in a study of cytomegalovirus exposure and HLA in healthy donors. Researchers ran the PCR with 60 Vbeta and 13 Jbeta primers. The assay was immunoSEQ multiplex PCR, and TCRdb's table has in-frame clones only and misses some. The sample has some 150,000 clones; almost 80% are singletons. Material for sequencing was PBMCs. Receptors were obtained from a woman in her fifties or sixties in good health and CMV-seronegative.

The gene calls are TRBV7-2 and TRBJ2-3; a weak D match, TRBD1 (5 bases). The CDR3 sequence is 16 residues long. Germline lookup yields CDR1 SGHTA and CDR2 FQGNSA. V lost 2 bases, J lost 3 bases, and 15 bases lay in between. For the CDR3, the DNA is TGTGCCAGCAGCTTAAACGGCAGGGCGTCGACAGATACGCAGTATTTT. This encodes CASSLNGRASTDTQYF.

The chain has TRBV7-9 and TRBJ1-6, with 7 bases fitting TRBD1. Germline assignment: CDR1 SEHNR and CDR2 FQNEAQ (reference sequence). V lost 1 base, J lost 9 bases, and 6 bases stayed unmatched. The CDR3 loop spans 15 amino acids. The CDR3 bases are TGTGCCAGCAGCTTAGGAACAGGGGTGGGTTCACCCCTCCACTTT. Its protein product is CASSLGTGVGSPLHF. Combining the CDR3 with reference TRBV7-9 and TRBJ1-6 gives the whole variable domain DTGVSQNPRHKITKRGQNVTFRCDPISEHNRLYWYRQTLGQGPEFLTYFQNEAQLEKSRLLSDRFSAERPKGSFSTLEIQRTEQGDSAMYLCASSLGTGVGSPLHFGNGTRLTVT.

The chain joins TRBV27 to TRBJ1-2; perhaps TRBD1 as D (6 bases). The CDR3 is made up of 13 amino acids. V lost 6 bases, J lost 4 bases, and 12 bases lay in between. Germline V CDR1 and CDR2: MNHEY, SMNVEV (reference sequence). The CDR3 region is CASRQGGGYGYTF. In DNA, the CDR3 is TGTGCCAGCAGGCAAGGGGGGGGCTATGGCTACACCTTC.

J is TRBJ2-1 and V is TRBV6-5, with TRBD1 identical over 8 bases. The CDR3 loop spans 13 amino acids. Germline-derived CDR1 and CDR2 are MNHEY and SVGAGI. The trim removed 1 base at V and 13 bases at J, leaving 6 bases unmatched. The CDR3 DNA sequence: TGTGCCAGCAGTTACTTGGGCGACAGGGGCCAGTTCTTC. This encodes CASSYLGDRGQFF.

V usage is TRBV5-6 and J usage is TRBJ2-7; possible D gene TRBD1, 5 bases. This CDR3 region has 12 residues. Trimming took 2 bases from V and 6 from J, leaving 9 bases between them. In germline, CDR1 is SGHDT, CDR2 YYEEEE. The chain's CDR3 is CASSFLGAEQYF. The CDR3 bases are TGTGCCAGCAGCTTTTTAGGGGCCGAGCAGTACTTC.

This chain joins TRBV5-1 and TRBJ1-1; 7 positions match TRBD1. From germline, CDR1 is SGHRS and CDR2 YFSETQ. The CDR3 has 15 amino acids. V trimming: 0 bases; J trimming: 4 bases; junction bases outside the gene matches: 6. CDR3 protein: CASSLGLQGFTEAFF. CDR3 nucleotides: TGCGCCAGCAGCTTGGGTTTACAGGGGTTCACTGAAGCTTTCTTT.

This clone was counted only a few times. The J gene is TRBJ2-7, the V gene TRBV19; TRBD1 agrees at 11 bases. This CDR3 has 15 amino acids. Per the germline V gene, CDR1 is LNHDA and CDR2 is SQIVND (reference sequence). V dropped 5 bases and J dropped 0; count of bases not matched to a gene: 3. CDR3 loop: CASSFGTGGSYEQYF. CDR3 DNA: TGTGCCAGTAGTTTTGGGACAGGGGGCTCCTACGAGCAGTACTTC.

The rearrangement uses TRBV19 and TRBJ2-7; the match to TRBD2 covers 11 bases. The germline gives CDR1 LNHDA, CDR2 SQIVND (reference sequence). V lost 5 bases, J lost 3 bases, and 6 bases stayed unmatched. The CDR3 length is 15 residues. CDR3 sequence (DNA): TGTGCCAGTAGTCTCCGTACTAGCGGGAGCTACGAGCAGTACTTC. This translates into CASSLRTSGSYEQYF.

About this clone: Other nucleotide sequences from this sample produce the same CDR3. The gene calls are TRBV10-3 and TRBJ1-4, with TRBD1 identical over 7 bases. J was trimmed by 0 bases and V by 6 bases; bases with no gene match: 10. The CDR3 consists of 17 residues. Germline loops: CDR1 ENHRY, CDR2 SYGVKD. In DNA, the CDR3 is TGTGCCATCAGGGATACCGGGACAGTTGCAACTAATGAAAAACTGTTTTTT. It encodes CAIRDTGTVATNEKLFF.

This chain connects TRBV19 to TRBJ2-2; 8 nucleotides align to TRBD1. CDR1 and CDR2 (germline): LNHDA, SQIVND (reference sequence). Trimming at V came to 4 bases and at J to 3 bases, leaving 7 bases not matched to a gene. CDR3 length: 16 amino acids. Here the CDR3 DNA reads TGTGCCAGTAGTAGCCGGGACAGGACATACACCGGGGAGCTGTTTTTT. Translated: CASSSRDRTYTGELFF.

The V gene is TRBV28, the J gene TRBJ1-3; D unresolved. Per the germline V gene, CDR1 is MDHEN and CDR2 is SYDVKM. V was clipped by 8 bases and J by 0 bases, with 11 bases between them. This CDR3 is 14 amino acids long. CDR3 DNA: TGTGCCAGCGACAACCGGGACTCTGGAAACACCATATATTTT. This encodes CASDNRDSGNTIYF.

The genes are TRBV27 and TRBJ2-1; the D is unclear. The CDR3 length is 13 residues. CDR1 and CDR2 from the germline V gene are MNHEY and SMNVEV (reference sequence). Trimming took 5 bases from V and 4 from J, leaving 9 bases between them. The CDR3 nucleotides are TGTGCCAGCAGTCTAGAAGTGTACAATGAGCAGTTCTTC. Translated: CASSLEVYNEQFF.

This chain joins TRBV28 and TRBJ2-3; 9 bases fit TRBD2. V lost 2 bases, J lost 6 bases, and 6 bases stayed unmatched. Germline assignment: CDR1 MDHEN and CDR2 SYDVKM. The CDR3 covers 15 residues. The CDR3 DNA reads TGTGCCAGCAGTTTACTAGCGGGACTCAGGGATACGCAGTATTTT. Protein product: CASSLLAGLRDTQYF.

V is TRBV6-6 and J is TRBJ1-3; D not resolved. The CDR3 runs to 16 residues. Looked up from germline, CDR1 is MNHNY and CDR2 is SVGAGI (reference sequence). V dropped 5 bases and J dropped 4 bases, with 18 bases sitting between them. The CDR3 is CASSTYGVESGNTIYF. As DNA, the CDR3 is TGTGCCAGCAGTACCTACGGGGTTGAATCGGGAAACACCATATATTTT.

This clone was detected a few times. This CDR3 is CASSLGLVSYNEQFF. CDR3 coding DNA: TGTGCCAGCAGCTTAGGCCTGGTTTCCTACAATGAGCAGTTCTTC. The chain couples TRBV7-3 to TRBJ2-1; the D is unclear. Germline CDR1 reads SGHTA; CDR2 reads FQGTGA. Between the trimmed V and J ends, which lost 2 bases and 1 base, there was a span of 9 bases. This CDR3 comprises 15 residues.

The chain uses TRBV7-9 and TRBJ1-6; possible D gene TRBD1, 6 bases. The CDR3 has 15 residues. V shed 1 base and J shed 14 bases, with 18 bases lying between them. Germline values: CDR1 SEHNR, CDR2 FQNEAQ (reference sequence). CDR3 sequence: CASSLDGGRGRTLHF. In DNA, the CDR3 is TGTGCCAGCAGCTTAGACGGCGGCAGGGGTCGAACCCTCCACTTT.

The chain recombines TRBV6-4 with TRBJ1-1; D is unclear. CDR3 size: 16 residues. The germline V and J ends were trimmed by 3 bases and 7 bases, with 21 bases remaining between them. Germline lookup yields CDR1 MRHNA and CDR2 SNTAGT. The CDR3 is CASSESPGGHGVEAFF. The CDR3 DNA is TGTGCCAGCAGTGAATCCCCTGGAGGCCACGGGGTTGAAGCTTTCTTT.

This chain connects TRBV11-2 to TRBJ1-1; D is undetermined. Germline values: CDR1 SGHAT, CDR2 FQNNGV. V was trimmed by 5 bases and J by 1 base, leaving 14 bases between them. The CDR3 has 15 residues. The CDR3 here is CASSRVWGGNTEAFF. CDR3 DNA sequence: TGTGCCAGCAGCCGAGTATGGGGAGGGAACACTGAAGCTTTCTTT.

V gene TRBV10-3 combines with J gene TRBJ1-5; 7 nucleotides agree with TRBD1. The length of the CDR3 is 16 residues. CDR1 ENHRY and CDR2 SYGVKD come from the germline V gene. The trim removed 0 bases at V and 5 bases at J, leaving 7 bases unmatched. The CDR3 is CAISESRTGRDQPQHF. The DNA for the CDR3 is TGTGCCATCAGTGAGTCAAGGACAGGACGGGATCAGCCCCAGCATTTT.

This rearrangement joins TRBV28 to TRBJ1-2, with D maybe TRBD1 (6 bases). Germline CDR1 is MDHEN and CDR2 is SYDVKM. The CDR3 spans 12 residues. Trimming shortened V by 4 bases and J by 8 bases, and 11 bases separated the two germline ends. The CDR3 spells CASSSYQGGYTF. CDR3 DNA sequence: TGTGCCAGCAGTTCGTATCAGGGGGGCTACACCTTC.